This paragraph reports one T cell receptor (beta chain). Profiled with immunoSEQ multiplex PCR; TCRdb holds only in-frame clones, not every one. The table records around 40,000 clones, 94% of them present only once. Specified time point: new active TB diagnosis, blood taken before or within 7 days of starting treatment. This sample was taken from a study of T cells in tuberculosis. The source is an adult with tuberculosis. Specimen: PBMCs, collected at tuberculosis diagnosis.

The CDR3 coding sequence is TGTGCCAGCAGCCAACCGGGACTAGCGGGGAGGAATGAGCAGTTCTTC. Translation: CASSQPGLAGRNEQFF. V gene TRBV14 combines with J gene TRBJ2-1; TRBD2 aligns across 13 bases. The length of the CDR3 is 16 residues. The germline CDR1 and CDR2 sequences are SGHDN and FVKESK. With 2 bases clipped from V and 7 bases from J, the junction kept 5 bases outside the gene matches.